Below are 14 T cell receptor beta chains sequenced from a single sample in a study of blood T cell repertoires in COVID-19. Only in-frame clones appear in the TCRdb table, and some are missing; sequencing was by immunoSEQ multiplex PCR. Of under 250,000 clones listed, roughly 80% are singletons. What was sequenced was peripheral blood. Source of these receptors: a young woman with acute or convalescent COVID-19.

The chain combines TRBV7-2 with TRBJ2-5, with 7 positions matching TRBD1. The CDR3 runs 15 residues. After removal of 5 bases from V and 0 bases from J, the junction contained 6 bases not matched to a gene. From germline, CDR1 is SGHTA and CDR2 FQGNSA. CDR3 in DNA: TGTGCCAGCAGCCCAAATACAGGGGACCAAGAGACCCAGTACTTC. It translates to CASSPNTGDQETQYF.

The chain combines TRBV6-6 with TRBJ1-1; TRBD1 might be the D (6 bases). The V end was cut by 10 bases, the J end by 5 bases, with 17 bases between. Germline assignment: CDR1 MNHNY and CDR2 SVGAGI (reference sequence). CDR3 length: 13 residues. The CDR3, as DNA: TGTGCCATCTATAGGGGGGGCGCGACTGAAGCTTTCTTT. This gives the protein CAIYRGGATEAFF.

The chain combines TRBV4-1 with TRBJ2-5; 10 nucleotides agree with TRBD2. J lost 5 bases, V lost 1 base, and 7 bases had no gene match. The CDR3 sequence is 16 residues long. The germline CDR1 and CDR2 sequences are MGHRA and YSYEKL. CDR3 in amino acids: CASSQGLAGEWETQYF. CDR3 coding DNA: TGCGCCAGCAGCCAAGGGCTAGCGGGAGAGTGGGAGACCCAGTACTTC.

The rearrangement links TRBV5-1 to TRBJ2-7, with 7 positions matching TRBD1. In germline, CDR1 is SGHRS, CDR2 YFSETQ. V trimming: 6 bases; J trimming: 2 bases; junction bases outside the gene matches: 5. This CDR3 is 13 amino acids long. The CDR3 DNA sequence: TGCGCCAGCAAGGGACAGATGGCCTACGAGCAGTACTTC. Translation: CASKGQMAYEQYF.

The DNA for the CDR3 is TGCGCCAGCAGGACAGGGTCGGTCTACGAGCAGTACTTC. Residues: CASRTGSVYEQYF. This rearrangement joins TRBV10-2 to TRBJ2-7, with 7 positions matching TRBD1. Germline lookup yields CDR1 WSHSY and CDR2 SAAADI. The CDR3 has 13 residues. Trimming cost V 6 bases and J 3 bases; bases outside gene matches: 5.

The CDR3 bases are TGTGCCAGCAGTGACTCGATTTTTCGGCAGACGGCGGATCAGCCCCAGCATTTT. This sequence encodes CASSDSIFRQTADQPQHF. This sequence joins TRBV6-4 and TRBJ1-5; D gene uncertain. V lost 0 bases and J 5 bases, leaving 20 bases between the germline ends. Germline V lookup: CDR1 MRHNA, CDR2 SNTAGT. The CDR3 is 18 amino acids.

The chain couples TRBV4-2 to TRBJ2-7; 8 bases align to TRBD2. V shed 0 bases, J shed 1 base, and the junction held 5 bases outside the gene matches. Germline V gene sequence: CDR1 LGHNA, CDR2 YNFKEQ. CDR3 length: 16 residues. The CDR3 DNA follows: TGTGCCAGCAGCCAAGATACTACTAGCGGATCCTACGAGCAGTACTTC. Its protein is CASSQDTTSGSYEQYF.

The sample holds a few counts of this clone. CDR3 amino acids: CASSVARGRDEKLFF. In DNA, the CDR3 is TGTGCCAGCAGCGTAGCTCGGGGTAGAGATGAAAAACTGTTTTTT. The chain links TRBV9 to TRBJ1-4; no firm D call. Per the germline V gene, CDR1 is SGDLS and CDR2 is YYNGEE. This CDR3 is built from 15 residues. V was cut by 0 bases and J by 6 bases, with 12 bases left in between.

The V gene is TRBV3-1 (or the pseudogene TRBV3-2), the J gene TRBJ1-5; D unclear. V was pared by 4 bases and J by 7 bases, with 11 bases between. Germline loops: CDR1 LGHDT, CDR2 YNNKEL (reference sequence). The CDR3 is 13 amino acids. The CDR3 is CASSPGRGQPQHF. The CDR3 DNA reads as TGTGCCAGCAGCCCCGGGAGAGGGCAGCCCCAGCATTTT.

This clone was seen once. The genes are TRBV11-3 and TRBJ2-1, with 9 bases identical to TRBD2. Germline V lookup: CDR1 SGHNT, CDR2 YENEEA. V lost 3 bases and J lost 4; bases outside the gene matches: 4. This CDR3 is 15 amino acids long. CDR3 loop: CASSLGLAGYNEQFF. DNA of the CDR3: TGTGCCAGCAGCTTGGGACTAGCAGGTTACAATGAGCAGTTCTTC.

This clone came up once. The chain is built from TRBV7-9 and TRBJ1-2; 7 bases are a match to TRBD1. There are 18 residues in the CDR3. Germline assignment: CDR1 SEHNR and CDR2 FQNEAQ (reference sequence). The V segment lost 5 bases and the J segment 6 bases; nucleotides outside the gene matches: 21. The CDR3 protein is CASSGELRQGPIYDGYTF. CDR3 sequence (DNA): TGTGCCAGCAGCGGGGAGCTCCGACAGGGACCAATTTATGATGGCTACACCTTC.

This rearrangement joins TRBV6-1 to TRBJ1-3, with D possibly matching TRBD1 (5 bases). CDR3 size: 14 residues. V lost 0 bases and J 3 bases, leaving 6 bases between the germline ends. Germline V gene lookup returns CDR1 MNHNS and CDR2 SASEGT. CDR3 in DNA: TGTGCCAGCAGTGAAGCAAGGGGTGGAAACACCATATATTTT. It translates to CASSEARGGNTIYF.

The chain links TRBV11-2 to TRBJ1-2; TRBD1 matches 7 bases. Per germline, CDR1 SGHAT and CDR2 FQNNGV. The trim removed 3 bases at V and 8 bases at J, leaving 6 bases unmatched. The CDR3 is 13 residues long. The CDR3 sequence is CASSLGRGVGYTF. DNA of the CDR3: TGTGCCAGCAGCTTGGGCAGGGGGGTCGGCTACACCTTC.

V is TRBV9 and J is TRBJ2-1, with D tentatively TRBD1 (5 bases). The germline CDR1 and CDR2 sequences are SGDLS and YYNGEE. V dropped 4 bases and J dropped 0 bases, with 11 bases sitting between them. The length of the CDR3 is 15 residues. DNA for the CDR3: TGTGCCAGCAGCTTCGAAGGGGCCTCCTACAATGAGCAGTTCTTC. Amino acids: CASSFEGASYNEQFF.